The 14 T cell receptor beta chains below were found in one sample sequenced in a study of T cell responses to AZD1222 COVID-19 vaccine. Measured with immunoSEQ multiplex PCR; TCRdb has only the in-frame clones, and not every one. The repertoire has about 84,000 clones, nearly 90% of them found once; the top ten carry approximately 1.5%. The sequences come from peripheral blood, collected on day 0 of AZD1222 vaccination. These receptors were collected from an adult in good health.

This chain joins TRBV7-8 and TRBJ2-7; 8 bases align to TRBD2. J gave up 0 bases and V 5 bases, and 6 bases lay outside the gene matches. Germline V lookup: CDR1 SGHVS, CDR2 FQNEAQ. This CDR3 contains 15 residues. This CDR3 reads CASSLLTSASYEQYF. The CDR3 DNA is TGTGCCAGCAGCCTTTTGACTAGCGCCTCCTACGAGCAGTACTTC.

The chain carries TRBV10-3 and TRBJ1-1; D unclear. The germline CDR1 and CDR2 sequences are ENHRY and SYGVKD. The CDR3 length is 17 residues. With 0 bases removed from V and 2 bases from J, the gap between germline ends came to 16 bases. CDR3 DNA sequence: TGTGCCATCAGTGAGTCCGGAAGTATTGGTGGAAACACTGAAGCTTTCTTT. Protein product: CAISESGSIGGNTEAFF.

This clone came up once. This chain uses TRBV4-1 with TRBJ2-3, with 8 bases that match TRBD1. CDR1 is MGHRA and CDR2 is YSYEKL in the germline V gene. Germline trimming cut 2 bases from V and 4 bases from J; bases unmatched to any gene: 5. The CDR3 loop spans 15 amino acids. This chain's CDR3 is CASSQLDRVADTQYF. The CDR3 nucleotides read TGCGCCAGCAGCCAACTGGACAGGGTTGCAGATACGCAGTATTTT.

V is TRBV15 and J is TRBJ2-5; 8 nucleotides match TRBD1. Germline CDR1 and CDR2: LNHNV and YYDKDF (reference sequence). The CDR3 covers 14 residues. With V trimmed by 3 bases and J by 5 bases, 5 bases remained unmatched. CDR3 residues: CATSRTGEGETQYF. The CDR3 DNA reads TGTGCCACCAGCAGGACAGGGGAAGGGGAGACCCAGTACTTC. Full variable domain (rest looked up from reference TRBV15 and TRBJ2-5): DAMVIQNPRYQVTQFGKPVTLSCSQTLNHNVMYWYQQKSSQAPKLLFHYYDKDFNNEADTPDNFQSRRPNTSFCFLDIRSPGLGDTAMYLCATSRTGEGETQYFGPGTRLLVL.

The chain employs TRBV7-3 and TRBJ2-6; perhaps TRBD1 as D (6 bases). Trimming removed 8 bases at V and 0 bases at J, with 14 bases between. The CDR3 has 16 amino acids. Germline values: CDR1 SGHTA, CDR2 FQGTGA. The CDR3, as DNA: TGTGCCAGCGGAAGACAGGCGCACTCTGGGGCCAACGTCCTGACTTTC. Amino acids: CASGRQAHSGANVLTF.

The chain recombines TRBV6-1 with TRBJ1-1; possible D gene TRBD1, 5 bases. V was shortened by 2 bases and J by 1 base, with 14 bases between the two germline ends. The CDR3 runs to 16 residues. Germline values: CDR1 MNHNS, CDR2 SASEGT. This CDR3 reads CASSEWSGYQNTEAFF. The CDR3 DNA reads as TGTGCCAGCAGTGAATGGTCAGGGTATCAGAACACTGAAGCTTTCTTT.

The CDR3 sequence: CASSRGDVRSDGYTF. The CDR3 DNA follows: TGTGCCAGCAGCCGCGGGGACGTGAGGTCCGATGGCTACACCTTC. The chain carries TRBV28 and TRBJ1-2; tentatively, D is TRBD1 (5 bases). Germline values: CDR1 MDHEN, CDR2 SYDVKM. This CDR3 comprises 15 residues. V lost 6 bases and J lost 6, with 20 bases in between.

The rearrangement links TRBV6-2 or TRBV6-3 to TRBJ2-7, with TRBD2 identical over 10 bases. V lost 2 bases and J lost 5; bases outside the gene matches: 18. Germline values: CDR1 MNHEY, CDR2 SVGEGT. This CDR3 has 19 amino acids. CDR3 coding DNA: TGTGCCAGCAGTTACAGTAGCCCTAATCTAGCGGGAGAGACGAACGAGCAGTACTTC. Encoded protein: CASSYSSPNLAGETNEQYF.

The CDR3 spells CASSLSGRRAFF. DNA for the CDR3: TGCGCCAGCAGCTTGTCGGGCAGGCGAGCTTTCTTT. J is TRBJ1-1 and V is TRBV5-1; D unresolved. The germline CDR1 and CDR2 sequences are SGHRS and YFSETQ. This CDR3 has 12 residues. Trimming removed 1 base at V and 10 bases at J, with 11 bases between.

The V and J genes are TRBV29-1 and TRBJ2-5, with 10 nucleotides matching TRBD2. Germline CDR1 and CDR2: SQVTM and ANQGSEA. J was trimmed by 1 base and V by 4 bases; bases with no gene match: 3. This CDR3 comprises 14 residues. The CDR3 region is CSVAGTSAQETQYF. The CDR3 bases are TGCAGCGTTGCCGGGACTAGCGCCCAAGAGACCCAGTACTTC. Drawing the rest from reference TRBV29-1 and TRBJ2-5, the complete variable domain is SAVISQKPSRDICQRGTSLTIQCQVDSQVTMMFWYRQQPGQSLTLIATANQGSEATYESGFVIDKFPISRPNLTFSTLTVSNMSPEDSSIYLCSVAGTSAQETQYFGPGTRLLVL.

The chain has TRBV7-6 and TRBJ2-2; D tentatively fits TRBD1 or TRBD2 (5 bases each). The CDR3 is 15 residues long. V dropped 3 bases and J dropped 4 bases, with 12 bases sitting between them. The germline CDR1 and CDR2 sequences are SGHVS and FNYEAQ. The CDR3 coding sequence is TGTGCCAGCAGCTTGATGGGACGCAGCACCGGGGAGCTGTTTTTT. Protein product: CASSLMGRSTGELFF.

This chain connects TRBV9 to TRBJ2-7; D unresolved. The germline gives CDR1 SGDLS, CDR2 YYNGEE. The CDR3 is made up of 14 amino acids. The V end lost 0 bases, the J end lost 4 bases, and 11 bases lay between the germline ends. In DNA, the CDR3 is TGTGCCAGCAGCGTAGCTGATCATAGGTACGAGCAGTACTTC. Its protein is CASSVADHRYEQYF.

The chain combines TRBV9 with TRBJ1-3; D call uncertain. Germline assignment: CDR1 SGDLS and CDR2 YYNGEE. CDR3 length equals 13 residues. Trimming removed 0 bases at V and 1 base at J, with 2 bases between. In nucleotides, the CDR3 is TGTGCCAGCAGCGTAGATTCTGGAAACACCATATATTTT. Translated: CASSVDSGNTIYF.

The chain recombines TRBV5-4 with TRBJ2-1; tentatively, D is TRBD1 or TRBD2 (6 bases each). The CDR3 sequence is 16 residues long. CDR1 and CDR2 (germline): SGHNT, YYREEE (reference sequence). V was cut by 6 bases and J by 4 bases, with 20 bases left in between. DNA for the CDR3: TGTGCCAGCAAGGGTCGAGGGGGGCCGCCTTACAATGAGCAGTTCTTC. Protein: CASKGRGGPPYNEQFF.